Shown below are 15 T cell receptor beta chains from a single sample sequenced in a study of T cells in Graves' hyperthyroidism and ophthalmopathy. Using RNA transcripts as the source, TCR beta CDR3 regions were amplified. The HTBI primer set served for first-round RT-PCR of the TCR CDR3. TCRdb called the multiplex PCR reads again in MiXCR, with one record for every CDR3 protein. The data contain about 700,000 distinct CDR3 sequences, about 15% of them seen just once; the ten biggest clones take up roughly 10%. The sequencing input was blood. These receptor sequences come from a woman under 30 with Graves' hyperthyroidism.

This chain links TRBV6-5 with TRBJ2-1, with 8 positions matching TRBD2. The CDR3 runs 15 residues. V gave up 8 bases and J gave up 6 bases; unmatched junction bases: 12. Germline values: CDR1 MNHEY, CDR2 SVGAGI. The CDR3 here is CASAPDLAGSNEQFF. The CDR3, as DNA: TGTGCCAGCGCCCCCGACCTAGCGGGCTCCAATGAGCAGTTCTTC.

This clonotype was detected many times. The V and J genes are TRBV20-1 and TRBJ1-2; D gene uncertain. CDR3 length: 11 amino acids. Per germline, CDR1 DFQATT and CDR2 SNEGSKA (reference sequence). Trimming pared 4 bases from V and 4 bases from J, leaving 7 bases between. The CDR3 is CSANRAYGYTF. The CDR3 nucleotides read TGCAGTGCTAATAGGGCCTATGGCTACACCTTC.

About this clonotype: Being one base from a much bigger clone, this may be a read error. The J gene is TRBJ2-1, the V gene TRBV7-9; D ambiguous. Trimming shortened V by 0 bases and J by 0 bases, and 12 bases separated the two germline ends. CDR1 is SEHNR, CDR2 FQNEAQ, per germline (reference sequence). CDR3 size: 17 residues. This CDR3 reads CASSLAGSLISYNEQFF. In DNA, the CDR3 is TGTGCCAGCAGCTTAGCGGGCTCCCTGATCTCCTACAATGAGCAGTTCTTC.

In its sample, this clonotype was seen a few times. J is TRBJ1-1 and V is TRBV11-2, with no clear D. V dropped 1 base and J dropped 1 base, with 7 bases sitting between them. Germline V CDR1 and CDR2: SGHAT, FQNNGV. The CDR3 spans 14 residues. CDR3 nucleotide sequence: TGTGCCAGCAGCTTAGCAATAGGGAACACTGAAGCTTTCTTT. Its protein is CASSLAIGNTEAFF.

The genes are TRBV2 and TRBJ2-7; D perhaps matches TRBD2 (6 bases). The germline V gene has CDR1 SNHLY and CDR2 FYNNEI. The CDR3 contains 14 residues. Trimming left V 7 bases short and J 0 bases short, with 13 bases between. This CDR3 reads CASKGREVSYEQYF. The CDR3 DNA reads TGTGCCAGCAAAGGCAGGGAGGTCTCCTACGAGCAGTACTTC.

This clonotype has ten or more counts. The CDR3 nucleotides are TGTGCCAGCAGCTTACGGCTTAAGGAAAACATTCAGTACTTC. Its translation is CASSLRLKENIQYF. This chain uses TRBV11-2 with TRBJ2-4; D remains unclear. Per germline, CDR1 SGHAT and CDR2 FQNNGV. Between the trimmed V and J ends, which lost 2 bases and 5 bases, there was a span of 10 bases. The CDR3 totals 14 residues.

This chain joins TRBV15 and TRBJ1-5; D unresolved. V lost 0 bases and J lost 5, with 11 bases in between. The length of the CDR3 is 15 residues. Germline lookup yields CDR1 LNHNV and CDR2 YYDKDF (reference sequence). The CDR3 DNA reads as TGTGCCACCAGCAGAGACCGGGCAGCACATCAGCCCCAGCATTTT. Residues: CATSRDRAAHQPQHF.

In its sample, this clonotype was seen many times. The chain uses TRBV11-2 and TRBJ2-1; D uncertain. This CDR3 has 12 residues. Germline CDR1 is SGHAT and CDR2 is FQNNGV. V lost 3 bases and J lost 10, with 10 bases in between. Here the CDR3 DNA reads TGTGCCAGCAGCTTGGCGCCCGTGGAGCAGTTCTTC. It translates to CASSLAPVEQFF.

The rearrangement uses TRBV19 and TRBJ1-4, with 7 nucleotides matching TRBD1. Germline V gene sequence: CDR1 LNHDA, CDR2 SQIVND (reference sequence). With V trimmed by 7 bases and J by 7 bases, 9 bases remained unmatched. This CDR3 region has 14 residues. The CDR3 DNA reads TGTGCCAGTACTCCCGGGACAGTAAGTGAAAAACTGTTTTTT. Protein sequence: CASTPGTVSEKLFF.

This clonotype has only a few counts. J is TRBJ2-4 and V is TRBV27, with 7 bases matching TRBD2. The germline gives CDR1 MNHEY, CDR2 SMNVEV (reference sequence). The junction had 5 bases not matched to a gene; V was cut back by 0 bases and J by 6 bases. The CDR3 runs to 15 residues. DNA for the CDR3: TGTGCCAGCAGTTTATCAGGGCGGGAGCTAAACATTCAGTACTTC. Translation: CASSLSGRELNIQYF.

This clonotype was seen only a few times. The gene calls are TRBV27 and TRBJ1-6; D uncertain. Looked up from germline, CDR1 is MNHEY and CDR2 is SMNVEV (reference sequence). Deletions cut 0 bases from V and 14 bases from J, with 17 bases between. The CDR3 has 15 residues. This chain's CDR3 is CASSLSGGPFNTLHF. The DNA of the CDR3 is TGTGCCAGCAGTTTATCGGGAGGACCATTCAATACCCTCCACTTT.

This clonotype was recorded at least ten times. The V gene is TRBV2, the J gene TRBJ2-7; the D call may be TRBD1 or TRBD2 (6 bases each). The ends were cut back, 7 bases at V and 4 bases at J, with 23 bases in the middle. Germline V gene lookup returns CDR1 SNHLY and CDR2 FYNNEI. This CDR3 region has 16 residues. This CDR3 is CASTRGGGRLRYEQYF. CDR3 DNA sequence: TGTGCCAGCACCAGAGGGGGAGGTAGGCTTCGGTACGAGCAGTACTTC. The full variable domain, rest sourced from reference TRBV2 and TRBJ2-7, is EPEVTQTPSHQVTQMGQEVILRCVPISNHLYFYWYRQILGQKVEFLVSFYNNEISEKSEIFDDQFSVERPDGSNFTLKIRSTKLEDSAMYFCASTRGGGRLRYEQYFGPGTRLTVT.

This clonotype was picked up many times. The chain uses TRBV18 and TRBJ1-5; unclear D gene. Germline V gives CDR1 KGHSH, CDR2 LQKENI. Trimming stripped 1 base from V and 5 bases from J, with 6 bases between. The CDR3 contains 13 residues. CDR3 DNA: TGTGCCAGCTCACCACGGAGGGATCAGCCCCAGCATTTT. Protein: CASSPRRDQPQHF.

This clonotype has a count of ten or more. J is TRBJ2-1 and V is TRBV5-8; tentative D call: TRBD1 (6 bases). Germline-derived CDR1 and CDR2 are SGHTS and YDEGEE. V lost 6 bases to trimming and J lost 5 bases, with 18 bases between them. This CDR3 comprises 15 residues. CDR3 sequence reads: CASKDDQGWDNEQFF. DNA of the CDR3: TGTGCCAGCAAAGACGATCAGGGGTGGGACAATGAGCAGTTCTTC.

This clonotype was counted many times. CDR3 in amino acids: CASSFPATTHDEQFF. CDR3 nucleotide sequence: TGTGCCAGCAGCTTCCCGGCGACTACGCATGATGAGCAGTTCTTC. The chain combines TRBV7-2 with TRBJ2-1; TRBD2 might be the D (5 bases). The V end was cut by 3 bases, the J end by 8 bases, with 17 bases between. Per germline, CDR1 SGHTA and CDR2 FQGNSA. The CDR3 is made up of 15 amino acids. The full variable domain, its missing parts supplied by reference TRBV7-2 and TRBJ2-1, is GAGVSQSPSNKVTEKGKDVELRCDPISGHTALYWYRQSLGQGLEFLIYFQGNSAPDKSGLPSDRFSAERTGGSVSTLTIQRTQQEDSAVYLCASSFPATTHDEQFFGPGTRLTVL.